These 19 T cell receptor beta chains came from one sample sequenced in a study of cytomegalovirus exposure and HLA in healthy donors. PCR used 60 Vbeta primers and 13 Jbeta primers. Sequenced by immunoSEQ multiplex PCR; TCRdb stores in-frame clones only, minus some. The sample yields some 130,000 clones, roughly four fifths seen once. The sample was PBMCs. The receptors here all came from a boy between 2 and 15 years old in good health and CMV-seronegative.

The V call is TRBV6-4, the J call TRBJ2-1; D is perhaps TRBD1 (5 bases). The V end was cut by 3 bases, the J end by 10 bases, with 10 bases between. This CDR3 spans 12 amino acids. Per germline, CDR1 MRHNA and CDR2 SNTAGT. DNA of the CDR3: TGTGCCAGCAGTGAGAAGGGGCTGGAGCAGTTCTTC. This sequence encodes CASSEKGLEQFF.

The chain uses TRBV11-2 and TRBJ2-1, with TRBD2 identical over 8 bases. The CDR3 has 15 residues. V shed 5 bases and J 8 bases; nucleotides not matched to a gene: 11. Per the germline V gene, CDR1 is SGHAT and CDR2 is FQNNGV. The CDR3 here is CASSPVAGKRYEQFF. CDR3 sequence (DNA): TGTGCCAGCAGCCCCGTAGCGGGAAAGAGGTATGAGCAGTTCTTC.

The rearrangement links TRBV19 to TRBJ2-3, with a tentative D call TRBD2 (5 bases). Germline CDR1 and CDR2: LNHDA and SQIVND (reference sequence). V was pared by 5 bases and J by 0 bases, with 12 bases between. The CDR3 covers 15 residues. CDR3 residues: CASSFLAISTDTQYF. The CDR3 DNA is TGTGCCAGTAGTTTCCTAGCCATCAGCACAGATACGCAGTATTTT.

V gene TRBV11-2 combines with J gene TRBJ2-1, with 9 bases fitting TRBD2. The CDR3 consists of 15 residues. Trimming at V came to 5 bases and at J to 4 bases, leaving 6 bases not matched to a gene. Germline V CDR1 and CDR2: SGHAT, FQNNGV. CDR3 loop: CASSRLAGVYNEQFF. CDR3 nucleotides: TGTGCCAGCAGCAGATTAGCGGGAGTGTACAATGAGCAGTTCTTC.

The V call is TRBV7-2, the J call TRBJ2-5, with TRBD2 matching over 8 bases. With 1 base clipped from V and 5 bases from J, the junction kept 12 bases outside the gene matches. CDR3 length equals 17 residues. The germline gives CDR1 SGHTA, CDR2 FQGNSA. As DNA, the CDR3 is TGTGCCAGCAGCTTAGAGTGGCGGGAGGTTACCCCGGAGACCCAGTACTTC. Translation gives CASSLEWREVTPETQYF.

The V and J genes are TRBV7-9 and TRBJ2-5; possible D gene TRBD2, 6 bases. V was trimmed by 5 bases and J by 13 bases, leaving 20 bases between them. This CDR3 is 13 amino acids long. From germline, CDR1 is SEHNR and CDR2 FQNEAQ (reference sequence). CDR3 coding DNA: TGTGCCAGCAGCCTCGCGGGGAAACTCGAGGGGTACTTC. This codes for CASSLAGKLEGYF.

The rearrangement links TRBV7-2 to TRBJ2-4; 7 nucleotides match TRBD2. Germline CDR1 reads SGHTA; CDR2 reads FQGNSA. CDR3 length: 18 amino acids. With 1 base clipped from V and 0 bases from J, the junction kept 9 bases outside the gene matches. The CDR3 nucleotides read TGTGCCAGCAGCTTAGTCCCTAGCGGAGAAGTAGCCAAAAACATTCAGTACTTC. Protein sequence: CASSLVPSGEVAKNIQYF.

CDR3 protein: CASSRDYTDTQYF. As DNA, the CDR3 is TGTGCCAGCAGTCGGGACTACACAGATACGCAGTATTTT. The V and J genes are TRBV7-2 and TRBJ2-3; 7 bases line up with TRBD2. The J segment lost 2 bases and the V segment lost 6 bases, leaving 2 bases of the junction unmatched. Germline V gene lookup returns CDR1 SGHTA and CDR2 FQGNSA. The CDR3 is 13 amino acids.

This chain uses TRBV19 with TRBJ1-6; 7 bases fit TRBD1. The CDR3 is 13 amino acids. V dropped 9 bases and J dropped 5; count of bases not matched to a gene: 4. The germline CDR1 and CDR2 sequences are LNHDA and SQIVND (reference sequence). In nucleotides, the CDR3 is TGTGCCAGCCGGGACAGCGATAATTCACCCCTCCACTTT. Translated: CASRDSDNSPLHF. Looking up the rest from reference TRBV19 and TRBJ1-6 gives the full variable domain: DGGITQSPKYLFRKEGQNVTLSCEQNLNHDAMYWYRQDPGQGLRLIYYSQIVNDFQKGDIAEGYSVSREKKESFPLTVTSAQKNPTAFYLCASRDSDNSPLHFGNGTRLTVT.

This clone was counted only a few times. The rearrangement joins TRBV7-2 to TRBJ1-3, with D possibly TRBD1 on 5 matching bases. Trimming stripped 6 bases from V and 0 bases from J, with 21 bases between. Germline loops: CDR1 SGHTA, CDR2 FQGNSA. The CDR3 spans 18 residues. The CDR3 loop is CASSKTIPGLGSGNTIYF. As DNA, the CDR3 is TGTGCCAGCAGTAAAACAATTCCGGGACTTGGCTCTGGAAACACCATATATTTT.

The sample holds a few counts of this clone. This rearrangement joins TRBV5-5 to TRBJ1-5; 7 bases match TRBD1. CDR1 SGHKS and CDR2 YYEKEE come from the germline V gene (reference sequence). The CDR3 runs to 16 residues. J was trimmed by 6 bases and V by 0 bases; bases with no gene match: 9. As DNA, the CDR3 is TGTGCCAGCAGCTTGGAGACAGGGTATCGGAGTCAGCCCCAGCATTTT. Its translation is CASSLETGYRSQPQHF.

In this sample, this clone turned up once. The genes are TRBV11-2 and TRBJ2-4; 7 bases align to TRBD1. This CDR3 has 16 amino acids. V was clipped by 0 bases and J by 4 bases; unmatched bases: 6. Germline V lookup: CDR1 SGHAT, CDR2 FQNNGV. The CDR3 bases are TGTGCCAGCAGCTTAGATTTTGGGACAGAGAAAAACATTCAGTACTTC. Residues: CASSLDFGTEKNIQYF.

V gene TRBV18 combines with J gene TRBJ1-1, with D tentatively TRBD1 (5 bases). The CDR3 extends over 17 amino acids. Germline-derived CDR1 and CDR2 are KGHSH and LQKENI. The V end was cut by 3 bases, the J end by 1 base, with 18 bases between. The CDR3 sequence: CASSPLLVGRENTEAFF. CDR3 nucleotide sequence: TGTGCCAGCTCACCTCTCCTTGTTGGCAGGGAGAACACTGAAGCTTTCTTT.

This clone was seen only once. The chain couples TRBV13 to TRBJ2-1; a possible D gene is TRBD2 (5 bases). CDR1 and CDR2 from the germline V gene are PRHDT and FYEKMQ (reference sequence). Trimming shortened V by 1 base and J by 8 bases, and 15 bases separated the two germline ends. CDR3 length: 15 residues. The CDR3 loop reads CASSLERGSFDEQFF. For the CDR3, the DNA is TGTGCCAGCAGCTTAGAAAGAGGGAGTTTCGATGAGCAGTTCTTC.

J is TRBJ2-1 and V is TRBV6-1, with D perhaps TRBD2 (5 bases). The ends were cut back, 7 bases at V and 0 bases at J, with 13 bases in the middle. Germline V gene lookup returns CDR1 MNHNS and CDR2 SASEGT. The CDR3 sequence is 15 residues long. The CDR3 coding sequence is TGTGCCAGCACGGCCCAAGCGGACTCCTACAATGAGCAGTTCTTC. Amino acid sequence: CASTAQADSYNEQFF.

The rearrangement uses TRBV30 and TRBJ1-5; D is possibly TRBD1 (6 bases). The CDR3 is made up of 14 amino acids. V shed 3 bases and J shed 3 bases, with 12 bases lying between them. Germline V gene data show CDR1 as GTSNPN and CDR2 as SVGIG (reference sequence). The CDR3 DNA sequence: TGTGCCTGGAGGGCCCCAGGGGCCAATCAGCCCCAGCATTTT. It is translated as CAWRAPGANQPQHF.

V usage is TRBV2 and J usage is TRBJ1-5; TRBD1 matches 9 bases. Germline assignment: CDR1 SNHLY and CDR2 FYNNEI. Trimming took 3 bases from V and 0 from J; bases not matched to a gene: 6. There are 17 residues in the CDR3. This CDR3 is CASSDPGTGYSNQPQHF. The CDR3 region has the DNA TGTGCCAGCAGTGATCCCGGGACAGGGTATAGCAATCAGCCCCAGCATTTT.

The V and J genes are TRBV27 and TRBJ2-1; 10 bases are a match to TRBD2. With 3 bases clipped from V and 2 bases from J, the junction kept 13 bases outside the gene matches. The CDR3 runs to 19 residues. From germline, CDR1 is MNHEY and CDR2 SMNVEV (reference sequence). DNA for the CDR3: TGTGCCAGCAGTTTGCTAGCGGGGGTCCACCGAGGGGCCTACAATGAGCAGTTCTTC. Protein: CASSLLAGVHRGAYNEQFF.

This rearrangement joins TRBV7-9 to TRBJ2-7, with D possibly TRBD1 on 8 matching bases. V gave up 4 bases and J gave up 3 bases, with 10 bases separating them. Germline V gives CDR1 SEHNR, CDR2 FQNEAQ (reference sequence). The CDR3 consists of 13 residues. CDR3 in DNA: TGTGCCAGCAGCTACAGGGGGGGCTACGAGCAGTACGTC. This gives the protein CASSYRGGYEQYV.